This T cell receptor beta chain originates from a study of T cell changes during pregnancy in multiple sclerosis (dated by TCRdb to about 2019). Regarding the research as a whole: The study looked at changes in the T cell repertoire across pregnancy in women with multiple sclerosis.

V is reduced by 5 bases and J by 5 bases, leaving a spacing of 16 bases between them. There are 14 amino acids in the CDR3, from cysteine to phenylalanine inclusive. Of the read, only the CDR3 DNA is kept; its 42 bases are in frame from base 1. According to the germline V gene, CDR1 reads SQVTM and CDR2 reads ANQGSEA. Preparation of the library involved the immunoSEQ multiplex PCR assay. Not all clones reach the TCRdb copy of this immuneACCESS table, which keeps in-frame sequences only. Checked studies attribute under half of the gap to unresolved V genes and leave the rest unexplained. Counted in this sample were over 45,000 clones; almost 95% of them appeared once. Around 2.1% of the sample belongs to the ten largest clones. In the case of this clone: Its antigen is currently not known. No much larger clone is present one base from it, and per-base qualities are unavailable.

This sequence was found in a female donor with multiple sclerosis, enrolled in a pregnancy study. The chain was built from TRBV29-1 and TRBJ2-1; tentative D gene TRBD2, with 5 bases matching. Material: peripheral blood, obtained in the third trimester of pregnancy. For the CDR3, the sequence is CSVWRSLGNNEQFF. The base sequence is TGCAGCGTTTGGAGGTCACTGGGAAACAATGAGCAGTTCTTC.